This TCR beta chain comes out of a study of blood T cell repertoires in COVID-19. Background on the study: Both acute and convalescent COVID-19 samples were obtained from the United States, Italy and Spain. Nucleic acid was either cDNA or gDNA, and it came from T cells, B-cell-depleted T cells, or PBMCs.

Some clones are missing from TCRdb's copy, which holds only in-frame ones; the method was immunoSEQ multiplex PCR. The sample holds over 100,000 clones, approximately 70% seen once. Germline V lookup: CDR1 MGHRA, CDR2 YSYEKL. Germline trimming cut 4 bases from V and 3 bases from J; bases unmatched to any gene: 3. This CDR3 contains 17 residues. Input material: peripheral blood. The receptor was derived from a woman between 65 and 79 years old with acute or convalescent COVID-19. V gene TRBV4-1 combines with J gene TRBJ2-1; 16 nucleotides line up with TRBD2. CDR3 in DNA: TGCGCCAGCAGCCCGGGACTAGCGGGGGGGGTCTACAATGAGCAGTTCTTC. Protein sequence: CASSPGLAGGVYNEQFF.